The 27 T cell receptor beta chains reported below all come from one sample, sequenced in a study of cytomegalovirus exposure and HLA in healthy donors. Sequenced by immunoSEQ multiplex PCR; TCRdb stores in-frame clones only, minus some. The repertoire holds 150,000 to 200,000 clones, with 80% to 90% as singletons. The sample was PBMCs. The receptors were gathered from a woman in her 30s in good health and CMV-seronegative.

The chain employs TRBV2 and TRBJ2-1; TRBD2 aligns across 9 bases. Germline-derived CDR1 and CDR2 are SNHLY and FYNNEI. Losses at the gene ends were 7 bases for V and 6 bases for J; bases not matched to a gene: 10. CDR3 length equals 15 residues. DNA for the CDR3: TGTGCCAGCACCGAAGGGGCTAGCGGGGTCAATGAGCAGTTCTTC. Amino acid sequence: CASTEGASGVNEQFF.

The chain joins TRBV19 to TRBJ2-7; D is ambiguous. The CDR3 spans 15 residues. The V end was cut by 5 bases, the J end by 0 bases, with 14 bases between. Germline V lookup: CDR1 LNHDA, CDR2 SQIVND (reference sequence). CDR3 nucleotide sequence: TGTGCCAGTAGTGACGTCCCTGGCGGCTCCTACGAGCAGTACTTC. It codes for CASSDVPGGSYEQYF.

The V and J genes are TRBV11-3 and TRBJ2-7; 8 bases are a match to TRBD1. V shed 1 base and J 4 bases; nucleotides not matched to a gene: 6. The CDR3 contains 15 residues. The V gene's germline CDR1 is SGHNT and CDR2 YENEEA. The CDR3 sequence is CASSLGQGQRYEQYF. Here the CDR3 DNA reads TGTGCCAGCAGCTTAGGACAGGGGCAAAGGTACGAGCAGTACTTC.

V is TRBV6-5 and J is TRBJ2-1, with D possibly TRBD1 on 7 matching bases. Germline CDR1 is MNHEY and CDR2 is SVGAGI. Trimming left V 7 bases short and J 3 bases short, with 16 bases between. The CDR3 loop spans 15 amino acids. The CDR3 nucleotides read TGTGCCAGCACCGCGGGACAGTTAAACTACAATGAGCAGTTCTTC. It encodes CASTAGQLNYNEQFF.

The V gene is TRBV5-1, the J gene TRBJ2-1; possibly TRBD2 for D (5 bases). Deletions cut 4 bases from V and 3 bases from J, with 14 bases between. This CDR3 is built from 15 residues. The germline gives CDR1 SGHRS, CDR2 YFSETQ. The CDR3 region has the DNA TGCGCCAGCAGCCTAACCCCGGACTTCTACAATGAGCAGTTCTTC. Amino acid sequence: CASSLTPDFYNEQFF.

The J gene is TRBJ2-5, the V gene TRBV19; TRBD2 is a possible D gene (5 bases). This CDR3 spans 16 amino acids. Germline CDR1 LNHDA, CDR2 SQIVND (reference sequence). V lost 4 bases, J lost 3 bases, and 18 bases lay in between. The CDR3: CASSNSGLVIKETQYF. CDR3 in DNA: TGTGCCAGTAGTAACTCTGGACTCGTAATAAAAGAGACCCAGTACTTC.

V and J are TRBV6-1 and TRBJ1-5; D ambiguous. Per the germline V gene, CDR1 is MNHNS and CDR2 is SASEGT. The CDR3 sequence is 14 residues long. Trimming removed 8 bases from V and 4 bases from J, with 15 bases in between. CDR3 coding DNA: TGTGCCAGCGGCGTAAGAGGGAGTAATCAGCCCCAGCATTTT. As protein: CASGVRGSNQPQHF.

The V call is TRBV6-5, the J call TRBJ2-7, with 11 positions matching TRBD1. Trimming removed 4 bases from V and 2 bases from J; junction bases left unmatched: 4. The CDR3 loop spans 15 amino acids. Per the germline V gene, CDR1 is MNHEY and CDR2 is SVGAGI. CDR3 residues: CASSSGTGGTYEQYF. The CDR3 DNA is TGTGCCAGCAGTTCCGGGACAGGGGGGACCTACGAGCAGTACTTC.

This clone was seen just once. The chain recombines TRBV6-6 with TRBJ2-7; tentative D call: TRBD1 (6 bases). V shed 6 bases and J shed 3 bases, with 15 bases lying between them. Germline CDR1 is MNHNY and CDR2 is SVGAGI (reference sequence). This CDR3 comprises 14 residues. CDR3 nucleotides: TGTGCCAGCAGGGGGCAGGGGAGAGTCTACGAGCAGTACTTC. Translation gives CASRGQGRVYEQYF.

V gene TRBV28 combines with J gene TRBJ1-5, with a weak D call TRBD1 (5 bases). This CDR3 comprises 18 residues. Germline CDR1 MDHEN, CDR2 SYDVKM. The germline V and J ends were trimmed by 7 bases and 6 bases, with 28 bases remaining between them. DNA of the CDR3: TGTGCCAGCAACACCACCGGGACCCAACCATGGGGGGGTCAGCCCCAGCATTTT. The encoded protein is CASNTTGTQPWGGQPQHF.

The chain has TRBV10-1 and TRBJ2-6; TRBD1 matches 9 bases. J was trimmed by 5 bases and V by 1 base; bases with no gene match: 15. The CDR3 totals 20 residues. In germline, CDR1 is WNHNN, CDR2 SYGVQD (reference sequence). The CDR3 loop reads CASSEFRDREDGGRANVLTF. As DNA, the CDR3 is TGCGCCAGCAGTGAGTTCCGGGACAGGGAGGATGGGGGTAGGGCCAACGTCCTGACTTTC.

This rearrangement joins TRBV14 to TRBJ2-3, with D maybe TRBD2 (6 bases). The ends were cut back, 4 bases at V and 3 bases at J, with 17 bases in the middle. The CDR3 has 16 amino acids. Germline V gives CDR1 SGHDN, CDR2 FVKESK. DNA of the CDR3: TGTGCCAGCAGCCCGGGGGAGGTAGGGAGGACAGATACGCAGTATTTT. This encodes CASSPGEVGRTDTQYF.

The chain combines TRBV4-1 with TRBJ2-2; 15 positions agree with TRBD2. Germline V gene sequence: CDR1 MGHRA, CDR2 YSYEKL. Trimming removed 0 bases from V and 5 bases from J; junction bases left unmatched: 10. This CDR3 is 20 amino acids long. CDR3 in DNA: TGCGCCAGCAGCCAAGATGAGGGGACTAGCGGGAGGCCGGGAACCGGGGAGCTGTTTTTT. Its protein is CASSQDEGTSGRPGTGELFF.

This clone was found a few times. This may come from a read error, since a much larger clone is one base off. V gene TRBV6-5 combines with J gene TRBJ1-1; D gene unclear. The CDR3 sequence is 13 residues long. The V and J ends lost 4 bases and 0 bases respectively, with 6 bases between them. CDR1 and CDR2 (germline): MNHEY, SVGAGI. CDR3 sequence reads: CASSSTMNTEAFF. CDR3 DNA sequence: TGTGCCAGCAGTTCGACAATGAACACTGAAGCTTTCTTT.

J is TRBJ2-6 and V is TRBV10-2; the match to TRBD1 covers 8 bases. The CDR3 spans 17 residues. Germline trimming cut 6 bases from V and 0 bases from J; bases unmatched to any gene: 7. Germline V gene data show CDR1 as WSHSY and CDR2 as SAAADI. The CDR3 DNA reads TGCGCCAGCAGGATGGGACAGGCGAGCTCTGGGGCCAACGTCCTGACTTTC. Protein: CASRMGQASSGANVLTF.

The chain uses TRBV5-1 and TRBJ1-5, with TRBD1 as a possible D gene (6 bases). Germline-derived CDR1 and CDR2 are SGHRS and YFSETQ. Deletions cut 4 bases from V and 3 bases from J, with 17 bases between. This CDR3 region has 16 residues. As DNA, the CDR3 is TGCGCCAGCAGCCCTGACCCAGGGGTGACCAATCAGCCCCAGCATTTT. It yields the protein CASSPDPGVTNQPQHF.

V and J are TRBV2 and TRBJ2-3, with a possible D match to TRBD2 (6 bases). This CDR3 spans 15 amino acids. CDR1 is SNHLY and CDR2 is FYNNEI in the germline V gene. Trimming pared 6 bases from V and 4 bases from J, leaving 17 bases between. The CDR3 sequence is CASRPGDGFSDTQYF. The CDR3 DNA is TGTGCCAGCAGGCCGGGGGACGGGTTCTCAGATACGCAGTATTTT.

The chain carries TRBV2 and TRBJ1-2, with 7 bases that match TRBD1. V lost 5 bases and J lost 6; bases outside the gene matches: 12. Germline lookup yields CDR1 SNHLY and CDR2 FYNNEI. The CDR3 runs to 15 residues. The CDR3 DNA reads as TGTGCCAGCAGTCGGAATACAGGGGATGTTGATGGCTACACCTTC. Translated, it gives CASSRNTGDVDGYTF.

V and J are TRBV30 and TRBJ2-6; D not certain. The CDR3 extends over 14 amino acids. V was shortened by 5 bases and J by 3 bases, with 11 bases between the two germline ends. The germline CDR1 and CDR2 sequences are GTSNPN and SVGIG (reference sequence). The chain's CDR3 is CAWAHGFGANVLTF. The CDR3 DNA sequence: TGTGCCTGGGCCCACGGGTTTGGGGCCAACGTCCTGACTTTC.

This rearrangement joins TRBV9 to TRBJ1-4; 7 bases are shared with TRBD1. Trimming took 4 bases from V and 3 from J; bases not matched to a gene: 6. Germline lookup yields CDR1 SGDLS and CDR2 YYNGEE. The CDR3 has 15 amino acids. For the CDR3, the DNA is TGTGCCAGCAGCACTCACAGGGGTTCTAATGAAAAACTGTTTTTT. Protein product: CASSTHRGSNEKLFF.

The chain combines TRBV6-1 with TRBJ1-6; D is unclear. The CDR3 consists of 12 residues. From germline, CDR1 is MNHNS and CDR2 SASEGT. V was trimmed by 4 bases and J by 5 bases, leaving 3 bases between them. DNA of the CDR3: TGTGCCAGCAGTGTAGATAATTCACCCCTCCACTTT. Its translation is CASSVDNSPLHF.

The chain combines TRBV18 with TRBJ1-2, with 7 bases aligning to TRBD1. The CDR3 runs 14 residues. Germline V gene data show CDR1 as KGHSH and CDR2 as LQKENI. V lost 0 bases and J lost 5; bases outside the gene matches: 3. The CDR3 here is CASSPPGQPYGYTF. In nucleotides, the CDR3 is TGTGCCAGCTCACCACCGGGACAGCCATATGGCTACACCTTC.

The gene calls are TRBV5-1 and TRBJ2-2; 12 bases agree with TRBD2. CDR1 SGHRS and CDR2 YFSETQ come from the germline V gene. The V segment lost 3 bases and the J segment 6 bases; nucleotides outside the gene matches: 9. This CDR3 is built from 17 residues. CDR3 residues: CASSYTTSGGFPGELFF. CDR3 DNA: TGCGCCAGCAGCTATACCACTAGCGGGGGGTTCCCCGGGGAGCTGTTTTTT.

CDR3 protein: CASSQDRSGGRETQYF. CDR3 DNA sequence: TGTGCCAGCAGCCAAGACAGGTCAGGGGGTAGAGAGACCCAGTACTTC. The chain is built from TRBV4-2 and TRBJ2-5; 7 bases are a match to TRBD1. The junction had 8 bases not matched to a gene; V was cut back by 0 bases and J by 4 bases. Germline V gives CDR1 LGHNA, CDR2 YNFKEQ. The CDR3 is made up of 16 amino acids.

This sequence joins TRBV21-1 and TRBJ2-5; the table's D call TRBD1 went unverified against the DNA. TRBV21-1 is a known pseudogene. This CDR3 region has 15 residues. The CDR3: CASPTQGNVKETQYF. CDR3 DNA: TGTGCCAGCCCTACTCAGGGGAACGTAAAAGAGACCCAGTACTTC.

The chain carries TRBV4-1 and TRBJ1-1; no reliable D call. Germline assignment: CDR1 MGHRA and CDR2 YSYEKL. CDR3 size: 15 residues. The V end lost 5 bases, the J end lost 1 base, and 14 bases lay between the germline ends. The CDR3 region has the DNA TGCGCCAGCAGCACGCCAACATCCCGGAACACTGAAGCTTTCTTT. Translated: CASSTPTSRNTEAFF.

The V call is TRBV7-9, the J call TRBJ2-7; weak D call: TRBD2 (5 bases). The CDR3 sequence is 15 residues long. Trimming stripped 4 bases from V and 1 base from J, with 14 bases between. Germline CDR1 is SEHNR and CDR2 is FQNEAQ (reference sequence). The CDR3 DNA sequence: TGTGCCAGCAGCTCATCCGGGATCAGATCCTACGAGCAGTACTTC. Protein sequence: CASSSSGIRSYEQYF.